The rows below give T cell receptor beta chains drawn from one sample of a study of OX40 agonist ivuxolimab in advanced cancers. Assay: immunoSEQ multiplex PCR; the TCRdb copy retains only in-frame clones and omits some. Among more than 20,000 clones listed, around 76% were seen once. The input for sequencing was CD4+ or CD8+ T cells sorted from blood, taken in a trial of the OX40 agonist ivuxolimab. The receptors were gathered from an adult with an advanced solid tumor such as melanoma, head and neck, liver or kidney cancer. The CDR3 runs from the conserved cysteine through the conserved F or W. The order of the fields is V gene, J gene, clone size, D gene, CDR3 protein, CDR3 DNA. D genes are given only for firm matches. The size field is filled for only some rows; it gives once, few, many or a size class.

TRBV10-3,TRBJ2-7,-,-,CAISESDGGLNEQYF,TGTGCCATCAGTGAGTCAGACGGGGGTTTGAACGAGCAGTACTTC
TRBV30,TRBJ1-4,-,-,CACAGPATNEKLFF,TGTGCCTGCGCCGGGCCTGCAACTAATGAAAAACTGTTTTTT
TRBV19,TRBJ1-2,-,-,CASSKQGTYGYTF,TGTGCCAGTAGTAAGCAGGGGACCTATGGCTACACCTTC
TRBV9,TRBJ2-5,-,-,CASSVSRGETQYF,TGTGCCAGCAGCGTCTCCAGGGGAGAGACCCAGTACTTC
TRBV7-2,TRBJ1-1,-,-,CASSSTGPTRPEAFF,TGTGCCAGCAGCTCTACCGGGCCCACGAGGCCTGAAGCTTTCTTT
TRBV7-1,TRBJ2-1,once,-,CATSLVGASYNEQFF,TGTGCCACCAGCTTAGTGGGGGCATCCTACAATGAGCAGTTCTTC
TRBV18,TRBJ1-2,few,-,CASSPSTETYGYTF,TGTGCCAGCTCACCATCTACAGAGACCTATGGCTACACCTTC
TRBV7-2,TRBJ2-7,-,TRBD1,CASSPTPDRGAYEQYF,TGTGCCAGCAGCCCAACCCCGGACAGGGGGGCCTACGAGCAGTACTTC
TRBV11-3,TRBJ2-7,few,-,CASSLGLAGVGEQYF,TGTGCCAGCAGCTTAGGTTTGGCAGGGGTTGGGGAGCAGTACTTC
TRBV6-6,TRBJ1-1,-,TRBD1,CASTLGTGAAEAFF,TGTGCCAGCACCCTCGGAACAGGGGCGGCTGAAGCTTTCTTT
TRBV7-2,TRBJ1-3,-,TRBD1,CASSHRDRAGGNTIYF,TGTGCCAGCAGCCACCGGGACAGGGCAGGTGGAAACACCATATATTTT
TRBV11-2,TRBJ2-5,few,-,CASSLDRGRIQETQYF,TGTGCCAGCAGCTTAGACAGGGGCAGAATCCAAGAGACCCAGTACTTC
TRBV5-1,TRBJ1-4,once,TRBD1,CASSPRRQGDNEKLFF,TGCGCCAGCAGCCCGAGACGACAGGGGGATAATGAAAAACTGTTTTTT
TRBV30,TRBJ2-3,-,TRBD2,CAWSPGGSDTQYF,TGTGCCTGGAGTCCGGGGGGGTCCGATACGCAGTATTTT
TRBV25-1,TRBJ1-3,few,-,CASSDYQGTGNTIYF,TGTGCCAGCAGTGACTATCAGGGTACTGGAAACACCATATATTTT
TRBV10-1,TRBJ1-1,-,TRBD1,CASSQTGGADTEAFF,TGCGCCAGCAGCCAGACAGGGGGCGCGGACACTGAAGCTTTCTTT
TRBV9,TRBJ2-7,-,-,CASSVGKGLDEQYF,TGTGCCAGCAGCGTAGGAAAGGGGCTGGACGAGCAGTACTTC
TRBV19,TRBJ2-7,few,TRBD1,CASSPGQGEPEQYF,TGTGCCAGTAGTCCTGGACAGGGGGAACCTGAGCAGTACTTC
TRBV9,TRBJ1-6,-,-,CASSVDSANSPLHF,TGTGCCAGCAGCGTAGACAGTGCGAATTCACCCCTCCACTTT
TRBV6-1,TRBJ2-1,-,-,CASRRDSYNEQFF,TGTGCCAGCAGGAGGGACTCCTACAATGAGCAGTTCTTC
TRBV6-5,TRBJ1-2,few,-,CASREQGADFYGYTF,TGTGCCAGCAGAGAGCAGGGTGCGGATTTCTATGGCTACACCTTC
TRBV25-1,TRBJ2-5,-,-,CASSASATTGRETQYF,TGTGCCAGCAGTGCTTCGGCCACGACAGGGAGGGAGACCCAGTACTTC
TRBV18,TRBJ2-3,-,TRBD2,CASSPRGGAGGSTDTQYF,TGTGCCAGCTCACCGCGCGGAGGTGCGGGGGGAAGCACAGATACGCAGTATTTT
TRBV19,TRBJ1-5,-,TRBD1,CATDRGSNQPQHF,TGTGCCACAGACAGGGGTAGCAATCAGCCCCAGCATTTT
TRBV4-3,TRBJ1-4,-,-,CASSQGYNEKLFF,TGCGCCAGCAGCCAAGGGTATAATGAAAAACTGTTTTTT
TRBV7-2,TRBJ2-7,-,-,CASSLGGLRGREQYF,TGTGCCAGCAGCTTAGGGGGGCTTCGGGGGCGAGAGCAGTACTTC
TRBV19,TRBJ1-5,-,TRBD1,CASRQGGGTGNQPQHF,TGTGCCAGTAGACAGGGGGGAGGAACGGGCAATCAGCCCCAGCATTTT
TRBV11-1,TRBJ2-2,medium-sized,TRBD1,CASRPGQGFTGELFF,TGTGCCAGCAGACCGGGACAGGGTTTTACCGGGGAGCTGTTTTTT
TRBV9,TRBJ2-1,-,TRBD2,CASSPSGGYNEQFF,TGTGCCAGCAGTCCAAGCGGGGGGTACAATGAGCAGTTCTTC